The following is a T cell receptor (beta chain) sequence with its context. The antigen this receptor binds is unknown. No base-level quality is on record; no much larger clone is a single base apart. TCRbeta CDR3 regions were amplified from genomic DNA by means of the immunoSEQ Assay, a bias-controlled multiplex PCR. The source study handled its data this way. Nucleated cell counts per sample were estimated from amplification of reference gene primers within the assay. To quantify the absolute abundance of each unique TCRbeta CDR3 rearrangement, sequence reads were collapsed and filtered. Productive Simpson clonality was computed per sample as the square root of Simpson's diversity index over productive rearrangements. TCRdb took over this immuneACCESS table, retaining in-frame rearrangements with V and J assigned. Such tables are incomplete; in checked studies, under half of the missing clones stem from an unresolved V gene, and the remainder is unexplained. That table furnishes V, J and clone size, whereas the DNA furnished D and trimming. Present in this sample are 130,000 or so clones, around 87% of which were seen just once. The leading ten clones occupy roughly 2.5% of the sample.

The record originates from a study of blood T cell repertoires in COVID-19 (dated by TCRdb to 2020 to 2021). About the investigation overall: Samples from collaborators originated in the United States, Italy and Spain and spanned both the acute and convalescent phases of COVID-19. The material from the prospective study consisted of cDNA or gDNA derived from T cells, B-cell-depleted T cells, or PBMCs. The dataset comprised deeply sampled blood TCRbeta repertoires from subjects exposed to, actively infected with, or recovered from COVID-19. The repertoires were made available in a free public database intended to serve as a resource for research on the immune response to SARS-CoV-2. Samples were obtained from the ongoing ImmuneRACE study (first 160 participants) and from some 1,300 subjects provided by 6 global collaborators. The sample metadata nearly always contained a de-identified subject ID, COVID-19 status, age in years and sex. Where HLA class I and class II types were available, the types were taken from metadata supplied by the sample provider, not from assay-based typing. General conclusions and limits of the study: The quantity of clinical and demographic metadata differed by source and by participant and was supplied without curation.

There are 15 amino acids in the CDR3, from cysteine to phenylalanine inclusive. The only DNA kept is the CDR3, 45 bases in frame from the first base. Ends trimmed: V by 1 base, J by 4 bases; bases unmatched to a gene: 3. From the germline V gene, CDR1 is SGDLS and CDR2 is YYNGEE. Collaborating institutions collected whole blood in K2EDTA tubes following their own protocols. For TCRbeta analysis, collaborator samples were shipped as frozen whole blood, as isolated PBMCs, or as DNA extracted from either sample type. This clonotype originated in a man aged 50-59 years with active COVID-19. Material: peripheral blood. Recombination linked TRBV9 to TRBJ2-2; TRBD2 agrees with 8 junctional bases. Here the CDR3 is given as CASSVYGGATGELFF. The nucleotide sequence is TGTGCCAGCAGCGTATACGGGGGGGCCACCGGGGAGCTGTTTTTT.